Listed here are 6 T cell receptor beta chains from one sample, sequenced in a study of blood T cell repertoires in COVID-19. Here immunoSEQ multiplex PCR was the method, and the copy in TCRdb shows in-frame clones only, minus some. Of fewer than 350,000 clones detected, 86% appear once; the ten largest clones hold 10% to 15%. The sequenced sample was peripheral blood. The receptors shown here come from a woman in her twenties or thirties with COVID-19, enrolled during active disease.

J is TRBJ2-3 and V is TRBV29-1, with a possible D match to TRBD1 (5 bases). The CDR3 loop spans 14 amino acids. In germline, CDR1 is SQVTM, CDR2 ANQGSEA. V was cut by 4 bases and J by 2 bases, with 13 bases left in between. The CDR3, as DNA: TGCAGCGTTGCAGGGTCTTCCGACACAGATACGCAGTATTTT. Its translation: CSVAGSSDTDTQYF.

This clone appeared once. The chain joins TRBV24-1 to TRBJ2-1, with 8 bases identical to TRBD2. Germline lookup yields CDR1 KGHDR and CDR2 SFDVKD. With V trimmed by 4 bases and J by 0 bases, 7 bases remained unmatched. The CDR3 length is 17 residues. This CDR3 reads CATSDTPGGSSYNEQFF. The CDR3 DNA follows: TGTGCCACCAGTGACACCCCGGGAGGGAGCTCCTACAATGAGCAGTTCTTC.

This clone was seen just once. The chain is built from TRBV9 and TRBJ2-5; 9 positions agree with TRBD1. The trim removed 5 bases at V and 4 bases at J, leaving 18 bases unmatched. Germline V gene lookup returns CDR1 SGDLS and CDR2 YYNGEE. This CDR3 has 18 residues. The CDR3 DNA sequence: TGTGCCAGCAGTCGTAGATCCTCTACCGGGACAGGGATAGAGACCCAGTACTTC. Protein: CASSRRSSTGTGIETQYF.

The CDR3 reads CASSPIFSDGYTF. The CDR3 coding sequence is TGTGCCAGCAGCCCCATCTTCTCAGATGGCTACACCTTC. V is TRBV14 and J is TRBJ1-2; D uncertain. The germline V gene has CDR1 SGHDN and CDR2 FVKESK. This CDR3 region has 13 residues. V gave up 4 bases and J gave up 6 bases, with 12 bases separating them.

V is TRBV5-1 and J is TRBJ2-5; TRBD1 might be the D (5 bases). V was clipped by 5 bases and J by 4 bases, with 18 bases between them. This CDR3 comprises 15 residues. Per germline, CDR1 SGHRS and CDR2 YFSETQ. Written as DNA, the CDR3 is TGCGCCAGCAGTCGACCGGGCCTAAGGGGAGAGACCCAGTACTTC. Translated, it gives CASSRPGLRGETQYF. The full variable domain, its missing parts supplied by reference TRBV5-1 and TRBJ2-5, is KAGVTQTPRYLIKTRGQQVTLSCSPISGHRSVSWYQQTPGQGLQFLFEYFSETQRNKGNFPGRFSGRQFSNSRSEMNVSTLELGDSALYLCASSRPGLRGETQYFGPGTRLLVL.

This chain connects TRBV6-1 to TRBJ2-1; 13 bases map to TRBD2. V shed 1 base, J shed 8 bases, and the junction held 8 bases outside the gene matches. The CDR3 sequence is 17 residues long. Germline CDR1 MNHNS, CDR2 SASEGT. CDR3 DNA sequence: TGTGCCAGCAGTGAAGATACTAGCGGGGGGGCCGAGTATGAGCAGTTCTTC. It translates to CASSEDTSGGAEYEQFF.